This T cell receptor beta chain originates from a study of T-cell memory formation after mild COVID-19. V dropped 5 bases and J dropped 2 bases, with 12 bases sitting between them. In germline, CDR1 is SEHNR, CDR2 FQNEAQ (reference sequence). CDR3 length: 15 residues. Of note for this clonotype: Its antigen is unidentified.

Findings and caveats of the study: Mainly CM and EM harbored the contracting CD4+ clones; mainly EMRA harbored the CD8+ ones.

5'RACE with constant-segment primers yielded barcoded, UMI-tagged TCR alpha and TCR beta cDNA libraries. TCRdb used MiXCR to reprocess the 5' RACE reads, holding one entry per CDR3 protein. Here the sample spans some 350,000 distinct CDR3 sequences, 15% being singletons. The source is a man between 18 and 29 years old who had mild COVID-19 (a few samples of this study predate the infection). Cell type and time point are not known. The chain links TRBV7-9 to TRBJ1-4, with D maybe TRBD1 (5 bases). The sequencing sample was made of PBMCs or a T cell subset sorted from them (not recorded which). The CDR3 protein is CASSAGGGTNEKLFF. The CDR3 DNA is TGTGCCAGCAGCGCAGGCGGGGGTACTAATGAAAAACTGTTTTTT.